Detailed here is one TCR beta chain. Its antigen is unidentified. Specimens obtained from alopecia areata patients comprised lesional scalp punch biopsies and peripheral blood. Trimming took off 2 bases at V and 3 bases at J, with 13 bases between the two ends. The germline V gene encodes CDR1 GTSNPN and CDR2 SVGIG (reference sequence). The CDR3 runs to 14 residues. This specimen belongs to a study of CD8+ T cells in alopecia areata. Across the whole study: Among treated patients, oral tofacitinib was administered at 5 to 10 mg twice daily. Treatment ran 6 to 18 months, with 6 months of follow-up afterward. Study conclusions and caveats: Lesional tissue from the scalp (especially in alopecia totalis/universalis) showed higher clonality than normal scalp.

Extracted RNA was reverse transcribed into cDNA, the sequencing template. Assay: immunoSEQ multiplex PCR; the TCRdb copy retains only in-frame clones and omits some. The sample includes fewer than 100,000 clones, about 45% of them seen just once. The rearrangement joins TRBV30 to TRBJ1-2; D uncertain. The sample was CD4+ T cells sorted from blood. The sequence was collected from a human donor with alopecia areata. The CDR3 region has the DNA TGTGCCTGGAGTAAGAAAGGGTCGGACTATGGCTACACCTTC. Protein sequence: CAWSKKGSDYGYTF.